This TCR beta chain was identified during a study of cytomegalovirus exposure and HLA in healthy donors (dated by TCRdb to 2015 to 2018). Regarding the complete study: An earlier analysis of several hundred of the donors reported approximately 300 Gb of sequence data and 100 million to 130 million unique TCR beta sequences from about 200 million T cells. About 300 gigabases of sequencing data and tens of millions of unique TCR sequences were included in an early release covering 550 to 800 HLA-typed donors. Among the roughly 390 genotyped donors, under 90% belonged to the genetic ancestry cluster associated with self-reported Caucasian donors. The study aimed to test whether signatures of past pathogen exposure could be identified by cataloging public T cell receptors. The T cell repertoires of about 700 subjects were profiled by immunosequencing and related to cytomegalovirus serostatus. Besides the first cohort of roughly 640 subjects, a separate validation cohort made up of 120 or so different subjects was used. The study combined high-throughput TCR immunosequencing, statistical association of individual TCRs with disease status, and machine learning to predict cytomegalovirus infection status. A later analysis re-examined previously published TCR beta repertoires from over 500 donors and added high-resolution HLA genotyping to investigate patterns of TCR occurrence. Rather than drawing on any new phenotypic data, the later analysis identified candidate immune exposures from TCR beta sequences and the way those sequences occurred across donors. An earlier analysis of 587 of the donors used high-throughput TCR beta sequencing to judge whether each TCR beta V gene segment behaved as functional or pseudogenic. Donor age, sex, ethnicity and CMV serostatus were compiled together with the repertoire data. A later genetic analysis took genome-wide SNP genotypes for about three fifths of the 666 donors and used that subset as a discovery cohort. All discovery cohort repertoires had been generated on a single sequencing platform. Both class I and class II loci were covered by HLA typing, at four-digit resolution. The number of typed donors differed by locus: roughly 620-630 for A, B, C, DRB1 and DQB1; 500 to 550 for DQA1; 606 for DPA1; and approximately 450 for DPB1. Roughly 5 DR-DQ haplotypes were handled as single units for association and clustering because linkage in the cohort was strong. On average, 235,054 unique TCR beta nucleotide sequences were sequenced per donor among 350 to 400 genotyped donors of the cohort, with around 19% of those sequences being non-productive.

This clone showed up just a few times. The antigen this receptor binds is unknown. Per-nucleotide qualities are absent, and no much larger clonotype sits a single base away. Summary of the overall study and its limitations: The classifier was reported to diagnose cytomegalovirus status with high specificity and sensitivity in both the original and validation cohorts. A later genetic analysis associated a missense DCLRE1C variant with V-gene and J-gene trimming of TCR beta chains, and an independent cohort replicated the association. It was suggested by the authors that the approach could potentially be generalized to other disease states and immunological phenotypes. A later analysis associated 16,951 TCR beta sequences with specific HLA alleles at a false discovery rate of 0.05. In an earlier analysis of a few hundred of the donors, most TCR beta V segments were observed in productive rearrangements about 90% or about 30% of the time, broadly matching IMGT annotations. In a later genetic analysis, fewer N-insertions in productive TCRs were reported among donors in an Asian-associated ancestry cluster than the approximately 630-donor mean. When HLA alleles, especially DR and DQ, strongly co-occurred, attributing TCR associations to individual alleles was difficult. In a later analysis, several top co-occurrence clusters were reported to appear linked to parvovirus B19, influenza, CMV and Epstein-Barr virus. Only TCR beta chains were sequenced in this cohort, and the absence of alpha or paired-chain data limited detectable features. Because HLA typing was missing for some donors at each locus, association tests included only the typed subset. Correlated functional status among segregating V segments might be attributable to linkage disequilibrium, but an unknown experimental factor could not be ruled out. Across donors, most TCR sequences were observed very rarely, whereas some public TCRs were present in many individuals. A further reported finding was that TCR beta sequences accurately predicted the HLA-A and HLA-B alleles for most subjects in the first cohort. For the cohort, immune exposure information was limited to CMV serostatus. A cluster of highly shared sequence variants was judged likely to represent a technical artifact of the sequencing pipeline. The earlier analysis of about 600 of the donors excluded some 16 rarely observed V segments, including chromosome 9 orphons, because counts were too low. According to a later analysis, most CMV-associated TCR beta chains appeared to be HLA-restricted, and the HLA associations seemed to be driven largely by CMV exposure. A total of 150 to 200 TCR beta chains were listed by the study as associated with cytomegalovirus. Sequencing depth was assumed to be roughly uniform across donors in the presence/absence analyses, though that assumption may not hold. A later analysis found that HLA-associated TCR beta chains were more clonally expanded and had lower generation probabilities than equally common non-associated chains. In vitro tests confirmed that a few of the cytomegalovirus-associated TCR beta chains recognize cytomegalovirus antigens. Some IMGT-functional V segments, including TRBV6-2 and TRBV6-3, could not be distinguished by the 87-base-pair reads and were therefore excluded. In a later analysis, TCR association rates were found to vary across HLA loci, with the most associated TCRs seen for DRB1 alleles and the fewest for HLA-C alleles.

Library prep was done by the immunoSEQ multiplex PCR assay. The multiplex PCR relied on a mix of 60 forward primers for TCR Vbeta segments and 13 reverse primers for TCR Jbeta segments. Amplification of the CDR3 region of rearranged TCR beta genes was performed with a multiplex PCR assay on genomic DNA. The Illumina HiSeq System was used to sequence the amplified TCR beta libraries as 87-base-pair reads. In the authors' own workflow: A later analysis tallied around 80 million unique TCR beta chains across the 650 to 750 repertoires, and approximately 9.9 million of those chains were shared by two or more donors. Raw reads were error-corrected and collapsed into unique sequences with a nearest-neighbor algorithm that merged closely related sequences to remove PCR and sequencing errors. To assign V, D and J gene segments, CDR3 sequences were aligned to IMGT reference sequences. For a sequence to be retained, a match of at least six nucleotides to both a V gene segment and a J gene segment was required. Rearrangements were classified as productive when the CDR3 lacked stop codons and remained in frame with V and J, and all other rearrangements were classified as non-productive. CDR3 was defined according to IMGT convention as the region running from the second conserved V-encoded cysteine to the conserved J-encoded phenylalanine. In an earlier analysis of around 540 of the donors, sequences lacking an unambiguous match to a single V gene segment were excluded. An earlier analysis of 500 to 700 of the donors classified V segments as functional when productive rearrangements were above 56.7% and as segregating when the standard deviation between donors was above 5%. A statistical classification framework was built to diagnose cytomegalovirus status from the catalog of TCR beta chain sequences. A later analysis assigned V and J genes by comparing TCR nucleotide sequences with IMGT/GENE-DB human TR gene sequences. The TCRdist pipeline was used in a later analysis to assign CDR3 sequences and most-parsimonious VDJ recombination scenarios. In a later analysis, each TCR beta chain was defined by its CDR3 amino acid sequence together with its V-gene family, and reads lacking a unique V-gene family were excluded. A later analysis removed several hundred highly shared, low-generation-probability nucleotide sequences to deal with suspected cross-contamination and a sequencing artifact. In a later analysis, a clonal expansion index was calculated for each public chain from normalized within-repertoire ranks of inferred template counts. A later analysis computed generation probabilities with a VDJ recombination model fitted to out-of-frame rearrangements, and checked the results against IGoR. In a later analysis, TCR-TCR, TCR-HLA and TCR-CMV co-occurrence was scored with hypergeometric tests, and a repertoire-size bias correction was applied to TCR pairs. In a later analysis, false discovery rates were estimated by permuting HLA or CMV assignments 20 times. A later analysis grouped co-occurring TCRs with DBSCAN, adding TCRdist sequence similarity when clustering within HLA-allele-positive subsets. For co-occurrence clustering, repertoires with fewer than 30,000 or more than 120,000 public chains were excluded, along with five repertoires with anomalous nucleotide sharing. Sourced from immuneACCESS, this table was stored by TCRdb with only in-frame sequences that have V and J called. A share of the clones is absent; for the studies checked, an unresolved V gene accounts for under half, and the remainder has no known explanation. V, J and clone size reflect that table, while D and trimming were determined from the DNA. A total of 150,000 to 200,000 clones appear in this sample, more than 80% of them only once. The ten largest clones represent about 0.64% of the sample.

Reading from cysteine to phenylalanine, the CDR3 counts 14 amino acids. Left in the record is the CDR3 DNA by itself, 42 bases read in frame from the first base. V loses 1 base of germline sequence and J loses 2 bases, and the interval between the two ends is 8 bases. For CDR1 and CDR2, the germline V gene lists SGHRS and YFSETQ. The cohort consisted of approximately 670 healthy bone marrow donors. All cohort members were sampled while nominally healthy, although unrecorded immune exposures were likely present. The donor tested CMV seronegative and was one of the 352 seronegative cohort members. A peripheral blood sample was provided by each donor, and peripheral blood mononuclear cells were used for TCR beta sequencing. Genomic DNA extraction from the blood cell samples was performed with the Qiagen DNeasy Blood Extraction Kit.

The TCR comes from a boy aged 5 to 17 in good health and CMV-seronegative. Input material: PBMCs. The sequence is built from TRBV5-1 and TRBJ2-3; perhaps TRBD1 is the D gene, with 6 bases matching. This receptor has the CDR3 CASSLQGPTDTQYF. The DNA sequence is TGCGCCAGCAGCTTGCAGGGGCCCACAGATACGCAGTATTTT.